Below, 12 T cell receptor beta chains from the same sample are listed, as sequenced in a study of blood T cell repertoires in COVID-19. Measured with immunoSEQ multiplex PCR; TCRdb has only the in-frame clones, and not every one. Of over 200,000 clones listed, roughly 89% are singletons. The sequenced sample consisted of peripheral blood. Every receptor here comes from a man in his 60s who had recovered from COVID-19.

The chain carries TRBV7-3 and TRBJ2-1; TRBD2 agrees at 8 bases. The V and J ends lost 5 bases and 6 bases, in that order; junction bases with no gene match: 9. CDR3 length equals 15 residues. CDR1 is SGHTA and CDR2 is FQGTGA in the germline V gene. CDR3 in amino acids: CASSPGGANFNEQFF. DNA of the CDR3: TGTGCCAGCAGCCCGGGAGGGGCGAATTTCAATGAGCAGTTCTTC.

The V and J genes are TRBV5-4 and TRBJ2-3; TRBD2 matches at 13 bases. V was clipped by 2 bases and J by 0 bases; unmatched bases: 6. Germline V gene data show CDR1 as SGHNT and CDR2 as YYREEE (reference sequence). The CDR3 spans 18 residues. CDR3 in amino acids: CASSLTSGRARSTDTQYF. The CDR3 bases are TGTGCCAGCAGCTTAACTAGCGGGAGGGCCCGAAGCACAGATACGCAGTATTTT.

The CDR3 region is CASSVAAGGSTDTQYF. In DNA, the CDR3 is TGTGCCAGCAGTGTCGCTGCGGGAGGGTCCACAGATACGCAGTATTTT. The chain is built from TRBV2 and TRBJ2-3; TRBD2 matches 9 bases. The J segment lost 2 bases and the V segment lost 4 bases, leaving 7 bases of the junction unmatched. Germline CDR1 and CDR2: SNHLY and FYNNEI. The CDR3 sequence is 16 residues long.

The CDR3 spells CASSFNRATDTQYF. For the CDR3, the DNA is TGTGCCAGCAGTTTCAACAGGGCGACAGATACGCAGTATTTT. The chain is built from TRBV27 and TRBJ2-3; D might be TRBD1 (6 bases). There are 14 residues in the CDR3. V was pared by 3 bases and J by 3 bases, with 10 bases between. Per the germline V gene, CDR1 is MNHEY and CDR2 is SMNVEV (reference sequence).

This clone has just one count. The chain combines TRBV29-1 with TRBJ2-7, with a tentative D call TRBD1 (6 bases). The CDR3 has 12 amino acids. Trimming left V 6 bases short and J 2 bases short, with 11 bases between. CDR1 SQVTM and CDR2 ANQGSEA come from the germline V gene. The CDR3 sequence is CSVASGAYEQYF. DNA of the CDR3: TGCAGCGTCGCATCAGGGGCCTACGAGCAGTACTTC.

The chain employs TRBV7-9 and TRBJ2-1; D is possibly TRBD1 (5 bases). The V end was cut by 2 bases, the J end by 4 bases, with 12 bases between. Germline CDR1 SEHNR, CDR2 FQNEAQ (reference sequence). CDR3 length: 15 amino acids. CDR3 residues: CASSLMTASYNEQFF. Here the CDR3 DNA reads TGTGCCAGCAGCTTAATGACAGCGTCGTACAATGAGCAGTTCTTC.

The rearrangement uses TRBV6-2 or TRBV6-3 and TRBJ1-1; D is possibly TRBD1 (5 bases). The CDR3 loop spans 14 amino acids. Germline loops: CDR1 MNHEY, CDR2 SVGEGT. Trimming removed 2 bases from V and 6 bases from J, with 13 bases in between. This CDR3 is CASSYGRKTAEAFF. The CDR3 DNA reads as TGTGCCAGCAGTTACGGGCGGAAGACAGCTGAAGCTTTCTTT.

The rearrangement joins TRBV7-3 to TRBJ1-2; no clear D gene. With 5 bases removed from V and 1 base from J, the gap between germline ends came to 14 bases. This CDR3 region has 15 residues. In germline, CDR1 is SGHTA, CDR2 FQGTGA. Here the CDR3 reads CASSAISGLNYGYTF. CDR3 DNA sequence: TGTGCCAGCAGCGCAATCAGTGGGCTTAACTATGGCTACACCTTC.

This chain joins TRBV7-3 and TRBJ1-5, with TRBD1 as a possible D gene (5 bases). The CDR3 has 14 residues. Germline CDR1 SGHTA, CDR2 FQGTGA. The ends were cut back, 5 bases at V and 5 bases at J, with 13 bases in the middle. CDR3 in amino acids: CASSPPPGDQPQHF. As DNA, the CDR3 is TGTGCCAGCAGCCCCCCCCCGGGGGATCAGCCCCAGCATTTT. The full variable domain, rest sourced from reference TRBV7-3 and TRBJ1-5, is GAGVSQTPSNKVTEKGKYVELRCDPISGHTALYWYRQSLGQGPEFLIYFQGTGAADDSGLPNDRFFAVRPEGSVSTLKIQRTERGDSAVYLCASSPPPGDQPQHFGDGTRLSIL.

The chain is built from TRBV9 and TRBJ2-5; TRBD1 might be the D (5 bases). V was shortened by 4 bases and J by 5 bases, with 24 bases between the two germline ends. Germline CDR1 is SGDLS and CDR2 is YYNGEE. The CDR3 has 17 amino acids. CDR3 loop: CASSSQGRGSSWETQYF. CDR3 DNA: TGTGCCAGCAGCTCCCAAGGAAGGGGCAGCTCATGGGAGACCCAGTACTTC.

The J gene is TRBJ2-7, the V gene TRBV19; 8 positions match TRBD2. J was trimmed by 6 bases and V by 5 bases; bases with no gene match: 9. The V gene's germline CDR1 is LNHDA and CDR2 SQIVND (reference sequence). The CDR3 consists of 14 residues. CDR3 region: CASSYERETGEQYF. The CDR3 DNA reads TGTGCCAGTAGTTATGAGCGGGAGACTGGCGAGCAGTACTTC. Full variable domain (remainder filled in from reference TRBV19 and TRBJ2-7): DGGITQSPKYLFRKEGQNVTLSCEQNLNHDAMYWYRQDPGQGLRLIYYSQIVNDFQKGDIAEGYSVSREKKESFPLTVTSAQKNPTAFYLCASSYERETGEQYFGPGTRLTVT.

This clone was detected only once. The CDR3 DNA sequence: TGTGCCAGTAGTCCCCTTACCGGGGGGGCTGGGGGTCAGCCCCAGCATTTT. Translation: CASSPLTGGAGGQPQHF. This chain joins TRBV19 and TRBJ1-5; a possible D gene is TRBD1 (6 bases). This CDR3 is built from 17 residues. Germline-derived CDR1 and CDR2 are LNHDA and SQIVND (reference sequence). V lost 5 bases, J lost 6 bases, and 23 bases lay in between.